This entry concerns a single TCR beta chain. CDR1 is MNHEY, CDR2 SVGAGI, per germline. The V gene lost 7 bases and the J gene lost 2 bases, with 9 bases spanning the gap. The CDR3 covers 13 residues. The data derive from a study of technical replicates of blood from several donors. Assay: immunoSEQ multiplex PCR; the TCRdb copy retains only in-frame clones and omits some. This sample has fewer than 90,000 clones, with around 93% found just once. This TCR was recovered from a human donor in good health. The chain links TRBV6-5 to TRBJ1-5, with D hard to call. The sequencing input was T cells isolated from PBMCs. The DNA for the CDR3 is TGTGCCAGCACCCCGGGAGGCAATCAGCCCCAGCATTTT. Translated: CASTPGGNQPQHF.